A selection of T cell receptor beta chains follows, all from one sample in a study of T cell repertoires in cytomegalovirus infection. From the reads, TCRdb called clonotypes with MiXCR, one entry per CDR3 protein. In the table there are approximately 500,000 distinct CDR3 sequences, about a quarter of which are singletons. Sequenced sample: PBMCs. The receptors shown here come from a human donor in good health (CMV status not recorded). Some clones in this sample may be carry-over from other donors' samples. CDR3s include the opening cysteine and the closing phenylalanine or tryptophan. A D gene is named only where the DNA matches it firmly. Size tells how often a clone was seen (once, few, many) or the class of an expanded clone, and some rows leave it out.

CDR3aa	CDR3nt	d_gene	abundance	v_gene	j_gene
CASRFRDRDEKLFF	TGTGCCAGCAGATTCCGGGACAGGGATGAAAAACTGTTTTTT	TRBD1	.	TRBV6-1	TRBJ1-4
CASSRQGLAGGYNEQFF	TGTGCCAGCAGCCGACAGGGACTAGCGGGAGGATACAATGAGCAGTTCTTC	TRBD2	.	TRBV7-2	TRBJ2-1
CASSTTPARQETQYF	TGTGCCAGCAGCACCACCCCCGCCCGTCAAGAGACCCAGTACTTC	.	many	TRBV7-2	TRBJ2-5
CASSYLTGAGGAQHF	TGCGCCAGCAGCTACCTGACAGGCGCCGGCGGGGCCCAGCATTTT	.	.	TRBV5-1	TRBJ1-5
CASSGESGSSYNEQFF	TGTGCCAGCAGTGGGGAAAGCGGGAGCTCCTACAATGAGCAGTTCTTC	TRBD2	.	TRBV12-3/TRBV12-4	TRBJ2-1
CAGGDRGSTDTQYF	TGTGCCGGGGGGGACAGGGGTAGCACAGATACGCAGTATTTT	TRBD1	.	TRBV5-4	TRBJ2-3
CASSLASRTEQFF	TGTGCCAGCAGCTTAGCTTCGAGGACTGAGCAGTTCTTC	.	few	TRBV7-6	TRBJ2-1
CASSTDTNTGELFF	TGTGCCAGTAGTACGGACACGAACACCGGGGAGCTGTTTTTT	.	many	TRBV19	TRBJ2-2
CASSLSLAGTEEQFF	TGTGCCAGCAGCTTATCCCTAGCGGGAACGGAAGAGCAGTTCTTC	TRBD2	many	TRBV7-2	TRBJ2-1
CASSGGAETQYF	TGTGCCAGCAGTGGTGGGGCAGAGACCCAGTACTTC	.	.	TRBV7-9	TRBJ2-5
CASSLTGTGDEQFF	TGTGCCAGCAGCCTCACCGGGACAGGGGATGAGCAGTTCTTC	TRBD1	many	TRBV7-9	TRBJ2-1
CASSQQGSEKLFF	TGTGCCAGCAGCCAACAAGGAAGTGAAAAACTGTTTTTT	.	few	TRBV5-6	TRBJ1-4
CASSRDLADYNEQFF	TGTGCCAGCAGCCGGGACCTAGCGGATTACAATGAGCAGTTCTTC	TRBD2	.	TRBV5-4	TRBJ2-1
CSAFRGETQYF	TGCAGTGCTTTCAGGGGCGAGACCCAGTACTTC	.	.	TRBV20-1	TRBJ2-5
CASSLEGPTEAFF	TGTGCCAGCAGCTTAGAGGGGCCCACTGAAGCTTTCTTT	.	many	TRBV7-8	TRBJ1-1
CASSTSGGTQYF	TGTGCCAGTAGCACCAGCGGGGGGACCCAGTACTTC	TRBD2	.	TRBV5-8	TRBJ2-5
CASSSGSPGETQYF	TGTGCCAGCAGCTCCGGGAGCCCTGGCGAGACCCAGTACTTC	.	few	TRBV7-6	TRBJ2-5
CASSLAREGEQYF	TGTGCCAGCAGCTTAGCGCGCGAAGGCGAGCAGTACTTC	.	few	TRBV7-2	TRBJ2-7
CASSSPSELRGAETQYF	TGTGCCAGCAGCTCCCCCTCAGAACTCAGGGGCGCGGAGACCCAGTACTTC	.	.	TRBV7-6	TRBJ2-5
CASSFNRALGGYTF	TGTGCCAGCAGCTTTAACAGGGCCCTAGGGGGCTACACCTTC	.	.	TRBV7-2	TRBJ1-2
CSVVGANVLTF	TGCAGCGTTGTGGGGGCCAACGTCCTGACTTTC	.	.	TRBV29-1	TRBJ2-6
CASREAHTGELFF	TGTGCCAGCAGAGAGGCTCACACCGGGGAGCTGTTTTTT	.	.	TRBV2	TRBJ2-2
CASRSTGIEQYF	TGTGCCAGCAGATCTACAGGGATCGAGCAGTACTTC	.	few	TRBV2	TRBJ2-7